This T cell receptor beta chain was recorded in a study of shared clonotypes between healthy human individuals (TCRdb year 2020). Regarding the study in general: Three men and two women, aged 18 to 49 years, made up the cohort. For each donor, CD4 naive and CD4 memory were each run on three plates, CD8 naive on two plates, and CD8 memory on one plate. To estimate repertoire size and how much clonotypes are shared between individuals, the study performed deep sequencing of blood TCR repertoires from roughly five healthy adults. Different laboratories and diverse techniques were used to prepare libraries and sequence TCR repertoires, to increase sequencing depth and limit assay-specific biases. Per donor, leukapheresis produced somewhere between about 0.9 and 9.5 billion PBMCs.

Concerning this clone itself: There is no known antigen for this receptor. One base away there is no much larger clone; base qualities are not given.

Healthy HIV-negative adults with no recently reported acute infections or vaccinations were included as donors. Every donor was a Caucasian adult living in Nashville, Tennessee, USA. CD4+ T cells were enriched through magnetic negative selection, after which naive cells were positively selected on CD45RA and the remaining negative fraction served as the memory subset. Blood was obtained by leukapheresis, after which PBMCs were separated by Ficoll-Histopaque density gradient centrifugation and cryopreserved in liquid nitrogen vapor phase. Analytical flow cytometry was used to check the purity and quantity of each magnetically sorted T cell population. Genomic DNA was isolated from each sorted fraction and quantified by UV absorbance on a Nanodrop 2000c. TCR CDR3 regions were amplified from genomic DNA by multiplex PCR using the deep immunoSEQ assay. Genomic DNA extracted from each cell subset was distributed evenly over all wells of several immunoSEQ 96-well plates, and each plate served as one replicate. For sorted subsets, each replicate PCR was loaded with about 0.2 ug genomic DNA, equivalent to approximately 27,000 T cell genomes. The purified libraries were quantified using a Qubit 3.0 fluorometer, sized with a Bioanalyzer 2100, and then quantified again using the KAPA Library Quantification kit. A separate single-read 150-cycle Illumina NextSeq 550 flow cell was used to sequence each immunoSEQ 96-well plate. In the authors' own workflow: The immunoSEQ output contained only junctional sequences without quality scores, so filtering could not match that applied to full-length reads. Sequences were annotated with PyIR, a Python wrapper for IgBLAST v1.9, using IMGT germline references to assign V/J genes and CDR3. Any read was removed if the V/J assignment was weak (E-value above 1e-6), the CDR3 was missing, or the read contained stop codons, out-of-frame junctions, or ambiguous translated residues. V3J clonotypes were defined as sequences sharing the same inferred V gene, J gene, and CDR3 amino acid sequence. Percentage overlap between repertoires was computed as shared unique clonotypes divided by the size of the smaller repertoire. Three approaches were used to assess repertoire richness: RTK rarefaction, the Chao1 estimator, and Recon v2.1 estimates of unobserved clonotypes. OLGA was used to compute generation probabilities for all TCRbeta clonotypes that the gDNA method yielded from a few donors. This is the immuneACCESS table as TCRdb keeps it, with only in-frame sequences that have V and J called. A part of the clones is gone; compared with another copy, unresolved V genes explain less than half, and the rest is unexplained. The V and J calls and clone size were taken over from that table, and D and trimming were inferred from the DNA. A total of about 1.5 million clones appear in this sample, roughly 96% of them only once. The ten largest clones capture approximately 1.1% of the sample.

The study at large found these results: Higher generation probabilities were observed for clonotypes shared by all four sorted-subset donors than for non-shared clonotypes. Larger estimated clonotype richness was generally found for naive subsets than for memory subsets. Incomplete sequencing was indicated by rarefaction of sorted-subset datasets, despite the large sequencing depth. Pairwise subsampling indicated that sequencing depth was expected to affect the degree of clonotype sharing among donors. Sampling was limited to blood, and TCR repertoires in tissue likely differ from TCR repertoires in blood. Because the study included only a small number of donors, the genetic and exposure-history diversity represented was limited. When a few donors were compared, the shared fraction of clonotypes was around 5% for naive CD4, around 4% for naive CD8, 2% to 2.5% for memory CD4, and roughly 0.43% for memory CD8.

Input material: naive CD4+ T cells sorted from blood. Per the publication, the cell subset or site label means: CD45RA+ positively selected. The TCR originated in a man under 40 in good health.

In nucleotides, the sequence is TGTGCCGGCCAGGTACAGACTAGCGGGAGCCTTCAGGAGACCCAGTACTTC. Translated, it reads CAGQVQTSGSLQETQYF. The chain links TRBV2 with TRBJ2-5; TRBD2 agrees with 12 junctional bases. Germline trimming: 11 bases from V, 5 bases from J; junction bases outside gene matches: 18. CDR1 and CDR2, looked up from the germline V gene, are SNHLY and FYNNEI. The CDR3 numbers 17 residues from cysteine through phenylalanine. The only DNA kept is the CDR3, 51 bases in frame from the first base.